The 25 T cell receptor beta chains below all came from one sample that was sequenced in a study of blood T cells in healthy people across ages. A second about 7 to 11 cycle PCR used barcoded and J-beta primers. From the 5' RACE reads, TCRdb called clonotypes with MiXCR, one entry per CDR3 protein. The profile shows more than 650,000 distinct CDR3 sequences, roughly 50% of them singletons. Specimen: blood. Receptors originate from an older man in good health.

A few counts support this clonotype. V is TRBV29-1 and J is TRBJ2-3; D remains ambiguous. The CDR3 totals 11 residues. Germline V gives CDR1 SQVTM, CDR2 ANQGSEA. Trimming left V 5 bases short and J 14 bases short, with 17 bases between. CDR3: CSVQSNAVAYF. The CDR3 DNA reads TGCAGCGTTCAATCCAATGCCGTCGCGTATTTT.

V usage is TRBV10-3 and J usage is TRBJ2-1; D is tentatively TRBD1 or TRBD2 (5 bases each). The CDR3 length is 14 residues. CDR1 is ENHRY, CDR2 SYGVKD, per germline. Between the trimmed V and J ends, which lost 4 bases and 12 bases, there was a span of 19 bases. The CDR3 loop is CAISAERDQPGQFF. DNA for the CDR3: TGTGCCATCAGTGCGGAGAGGGACCAACCGGGGCAGTTCTTC.

The rearrangement joins TRBV6-5 to TRBJ1-2; TRBD1 agrees at 8 bases. J gave up 2 bases and V 6 bases, and 8 bases lay outside the gene matches. CDR1 is MNHEY and CDR2 is SVGAGI in the germline V gene. The CDR3 is 15 amino acids. DNA for the CDR3: TGTGCCAGCAGGCCTAGGACAGGGTGGAACTATGGCTACACCTTC. Encoded protein: CASRPRTGWNYGYTF.

The rearrangement uses TRBV6-5 and TRBJ2-6; D possibly corresponds to TRBD1 (6 bases). The CDR3 length is 18 residues. Per the germline V gene, CDR1 is MNHEY and CDR2 is SVGAGI. Trimming took off 2 bases at V and 1 base at J, with 15 bases between the two ends. CDR3: CASSYQPPTGSGANVLTF. The DNA for the CDR3 is TGTGCCAGCAGTTACCAACCCCCCACAGGGTCTGGGGCCAACGTCCTGACTTTC.

The CDR3 coding sequence is TGTGCCAGCAGCAGGACTAGCGGGAGTACGGAGACCCAGTACTTC. It encodes CASSRTSGSTETQYF. This chain links TRBV6-2 or TRBV6-3 with TRBJ2-5, with 13 nucleotides matching TRBD2. The germline V gene encodes CDR1 MNHEY and CDR2 SVGEGT. V shed 6 bases, J shed 5 bases, and the junction held 6 bases outside the gene matches. The CDR3 consists of 15 residues.

The chain couples TRBV6-6 to TRBJ2-7; TRBD2 agrees at 10 bases. Germline V lookup: CDR1 MNHNY, CDR2 SVGAGI (reference sequence). J gave up 0 bases and V 4 bases, and 6 bases lay outside the gene matches. This CDR3 region has 16 residues. The CDR3 nucleotides are TGTGCCAGCAGTTCCAGCGGGAGGGAGAGCTCCTACGAGCAGTACTTC. It codes for CASSSSGRESSYEQYF.

The rearrangement uses TRBV20-1 and TRBJ2-5; the match to TRBD2 covers 7 bases. Trimming cost V 5 bases and J 4 bases; bases outside gene matches: 7. The CDR3 length is 13 residues. From germline, CDR1 is DFQATT and CDR2 SNEGSKA (reference sequence). The CDR3 DNA sequence: TGCAGTGCTGATATAGCGGGCGGAGAGACCCAGTACTTC. Protein sequence: CSADIAGGETQYF.

The CDR3 DNA sequence: TGTGCCAGCAGTTTGGGGACAGGGTTTAGCGAGCAGTACTTC. Protein sequence: CASSLGTGFSEQYF. This rearrangement joins TRBV12-3 or TRBV12-4 to TRBJ2-5; TRBD1 matches at 9 bases. Matching the DNA end better, TRBJ2-7 makes the J call doubtful. CDR3 length: 14 residues.

The chain carries TRBV7-3 and TRBJ1-6; 7 nucleotides agree with TRBD1. From germline, CDR1 is SGHTA and CDR2 FQGTGA. This CDR3 comprises 15 residues. V trimming: 3 bases; J trimming: 5 bases; junction bases outside the gene matches: 4. CDR3: CASSFRGQNNSPLHF. For the CDR3, the DNA is TGTGCCAGCAGCTTCCGGGGACAGAATAATTCACCCCTCCACTTT.

CDR3 protein: CASSLGTLGGYTF. The CDR3 DNA follows: TGTGCCAGCAGCCTTGGTACGCTGGGTGGCTACACCTTC. The chain recombines TRBV28 with TRBJ1-2; unclear D gene. This CDR3 region has 13 residues. Germline V lookup: CDR1 MDHEN, CDR2 SYDVKM. Trimming shortened V by 6 bases and J by 7 bases, and 15 bases separated the two germline ends.

V usage is TRBV12-3 or TRBV12-4 and J usage is TRBJ2-3; 14 bases fit TRBD2. The length of the CDR3 is 18 residues. V was clipped by 5 bases and J by 6 bases; unmatched bases: 13. The CDR3: CASSPPTGTSGSGDTQYF. CDR3 bases: TGTGCCAGCAGTCCGCCAACCGGGACTAGCGGGAGTGGCGATACGCAGTATTTT.

This chain joins TRBV6-5 and TRBJ1-1, with D unclear. The V and J ends lost 6 bases and 1 base respectively, with 9 bases between them. Germline V gene sequence: CDR1 MNHEY, CDR2 SVGAGI. The CDR3 has 13 residues. CDR3 sequence: CASRIASNTEAFF. CDR3 coding DNA: TGTGCCAGCAGAATCGCCTCGAACACTGAAGCTTTCTTT.

This chain uses TRBV5-1 with TRBJ2-3, with TRBD1 matching over 10 bases. The trim removed 4 bases at V and 5 bases at J, leaving 10 bases unmatched. Germline CDR1 reads SGHRS; CDR2 reads YFSETQ. There are 16 residues in the CDR3. The CDR3 bases are TGCGCCAGCAGCCCCTTGACAGGGGGCGATGGAGATACGCAGTATTTT. Amino acid sequence: CASSPLTGGDGDTQYF.

The chain uses TRBV27 and TRBJ2-1; 10 bases match TRBD2. The CDR3 runs to 16 residues. Trimming cost V 5 bases and J 4 bases; bases outside gene matches: 8. Per the germline V gene, CDR1 is MNHEY and CDR2 is SMNVEV (reference sequence). CDR3 coding DNA: TGTGCCAGCAGTCCGGGACTAGCGCGCCAATACAATGAGCAGTTCTTC. This codes for CASSPGLARQYNEQFF.

This clonotype occurred a few times. This rearrangement joins TRBV12-3 or TRBV12-4 to TRBJ1-5; D gene ambiguous. The CDR3 is 13 residues long. V lost 3 bases, J lost 9 bases, and 12 bases lay in between. DNA of the CDR3: TGTGCCAGCAGTTTTCACCGAACGGCGCCCCAGCATTTT. Its translation: CASSFHRTAPQHF.

The J gene is TRBJ1-2, the V gene TRBV3-1; 9 bases match TRBD1. The J segment lost 6 bases and the V segment lost 5 bases, leaving 4 bases of the junction unmatched. This CDR3 is 13 amino acids long. The germline CDR1 and CDR2 sequences are LGHDT and YNNKEL (reference sequence). CDR3: CASSWGQGHGYTF. CDR3 coding DNA: TGTGCCAGCAGCTGGGGACAGGGCCATGGCTACACCTTC.

This chain uses TRBV4-1 with TRBJ1-2; a possible D gene is TRBD1 (6 bases). Trimming removed 2 bases from V and 4 bases from J, with 14 bases in between. Germline CDR1 and CDR2: MGHRA and YSYEKL. The CDR3 totals 15 residues. CDR3 loop: CASSQIREGGYGYTF. DNA for the CDR3: TGCGCCAGCAGCCAAATCCGGGAAGGGGGCTATGGCTACACCTTC.

Of note for this clonotype: This sequence may be a read error, since a much larger clone differs from it by one base. V usage is TRBV7-8 and J usage is TRBJ2-3, with unresolved D. The CDR3 contains 13 residues. Trimming cost V 5 bases and J 7 bases, with 13 bases left between them. The germline CDR1 and CDR2 sequences are SGHVS and FQNEAQ. The CDR3 nucleotides read TGTGCCAGCAGCCCTCCCAGCGCAAATACGCAGTATTTT. Protein: CASSPPSANTQYF.

This clonotype was counted a few times. The chain is built from TRBV5-1 and TRBJ2-5, with D possibly matching TRBD1 (5 bases). V was pared by 4 bases and J by 1 base, with 14 bases between. Per the germline V gene, CDR1 is SGHRS and CDR2 is YFSETQ. The CDR3 spans 15 residues. CDR3 loop: CASSGTDRIQETQYF. The CDR3 region has the DNA TGCGCCAGCAGCGGCACCGACAGAATCCAAGAGACCCAGTACTTC.

The J gene is TRBJ1-1, the V gene TRBV5-1, with 7 bases fitting TRBD1. The junction had 6 bases not matched to a gene; V was cut back by 1 base and J by 0 bases. The CDR3 sequence is 16 residues long. The germline CDR1 and CDR2 sequences are SGHRS and YFSETQ. The CDR3 bases are TGCGCCAGCAGCTTGTTTGGGGACAGAATGAACACTGAAGCTTTCTTT. Translation gives CASSLFGDRMNTEAFF.

The chain recombines TRBV5-1 with TRBJ2-4; a weak D match, TRBD2 (5 bases). V shed 5 bases and J shed 1 base, with 13 bases lying between them. The germline CDR1 and CDR2 sequences are SGHRS and YFSETQ. The CDR3 spans 15 residues. CDR3 sequence reads: CASSRSSDAKNIQYF. The CDR3 DNA reads TGCGCCAGCAGTCGTAGTAGCGACGCCAAAAACATTCAGTACTTC.

The genes are TRBV2 and TRBJ1-5, with 10 bases identical to TRBD1. Germline V gene lookup returns CDR1 SNHLY and CDR2 FYNNEI. Trimming at V came to 3 bases and at J to 6 bases, leaving 5 bases not matched to a gene. The CDR3 length is 15 residues. The DNA of the CDR3 is TGTGCCAGCAGTGACGCGACAGGGGGCCCTCAGCCCCAGCATTTT. It specifies CASSDATGGPQPQHF.

This clonotype was counted a few times. This chain uses TRBV28 with TRBJ2-7, with D uncertain. CDR3 length: 12 amino acids. The V end was cut by 1 base, the J end by 6 bases, with 7 bases between. Germline V gene data show CDR1 as MDHEN and CDR2 as SYDVKM. The CDR3 region is CASSLYPFEQYF. DNA for the CDR3: TGTGCCAGCAGTTTATACCCCTTCGAGCAGTACTTC. Together with reference TRBV28 and TRBJ2-7, the CDR3 gives the full variable domain: DVKVTQSSRYLVKRTGEKVFLECVQDMDHENMFWYRQDPGLGLRLIYFSYDVKMKEKGDIPEGYSVSREKKERFSLILESASTNQTSMYLCASSLYPFEQYFGPGTRLTVT.

The chain recombines TRBV5-1 with TRBJ2-7, with D possibly called TRBD1 or TRBD2 (5 bases each). The CDR3 is 13 residues long. The germline V gene encodes CDR1 SGHRS and CDR2 YFSETQ. The V and J ends lost 4 bases and 7 bases respectively, with 15 bases between them. CDR3 in amino acids: CASSLLGPGEQYF. CDR3 nucleotides: TGCGCCAGCAGCCTTCTGGGACCCGGGGAGCAGTACTTC.

This chain joins TRBV27 and TRBJ2-7; possible D gene TRBD1, 5 bases. This CDR3 is 14 amino acids long. V was shortened by 6 bases and J by 2 bases, with 14 bases between the two germline ends. Germline CDR1 and CDR2: MNHEY and SMNVEV (reference sequence). CDR3 DNA sequence: TGTGCCAGCAGGAACACGGACACTGCCTACGAGCAGTACTTC. Protein product: CASRNTDTAYEQYF.